The sequence of this T cell receptor (beta chain) was determined in a study of cytomegalovirus exposure and HLA in healthy donors. V lost 3 bases to trimming and J lost 3 bases, with 15 bases between them. The CDR3 sequence is 15 residues long. Germline V gene data show CDR1 as LNHDA and CDR2 as SQIVND (reference sequence). The PCR employed 60 Vbeta primers together with 13 Jbeta primers. Only in-frame clones appear in the TCRdb table, and some are missing; sequencing was by immunoSEQ multiplex PCR. The data contain 200,000 or so clones, about four fifths of them singletons. This rearrangement joins TRBV19 to TRBJ2-7; tentatively, D is TRBD2 (5 bases). This receptor was taken from a boy aged 5-17 years in good health and CMV-seronegative. Sample: PBMCs. The CDR3 coding sequence is TGTGCCAGTAGTATTGCGGGTAATGGAAACTACGAGCAGTACTTC. Translated: CASSIAGNGNYEQYF.